This TCR beta chain was recorded in a study of blood T cells in healthy people across ages. Study-wide context: Roughly one uniquely barcoded beta molecule per two T cells was captured. Whole-study findings and limits: TCR beta diversity tracked closely with naive T cell percentage.

This clonotype appeared a few times. Its antigen is unidentified. A read error may produce the germline difference seen at one junction end. Primers used in a second PCR of roughly 6 to 11 cycles were a sample-barcoded 5' primer and a J-beta primer mix. MiXCR, run by TCRdb on the 5' RACE reads, gives a single entry per CDR3 protein. The table lists 1.5 million to 2 million distinct CDR3 sequences, about 35% of them singletons. Germline-derived CDR1 and CDR2 are MGHDK and SYGVNS. The CDR3 runs 14 residues. The sequenced material came from blood. The V gene is TRBV25-1, the J gene TRBJ2-1, with 9 nucleotides matching TRBD2. This receptor was taken from a woman aged 30 to 39 in good health. In DNA, the CDR3 is TGTGCCAGCAATGAAAAACTAGCGGGCGGTGAGCAGTTCTTC. Amino acid sequence: CASNEKLAGGEQFF.